This entry lists 23 T cell receptor beta chains sequenced from one sample in a study of T cells in Graves' hyperthyroidism and ophthalmopathy. Amplification targeted TCR beta CDR3 regions from RNA transcripts. The HTBI set primed first-round TCR CDR3 RT-PCR. Using its own MiXCR run on the multiplex PCR reads, TCRdb lists one record per CDR3 protein. Of 640,000 or so distinct CDR3 sequences listed, approximately 14% are singletons. The sample was blood. The receptors here all came from a young woman with Graves' ophthalmopathy.

This clonotype was counted a few times. The chain is built from TRBV6-2 or TRBV6-3 and TRBJ2-1; TRBD2 aligns across 10 bases. Losses at the gene ends were 6 bases for V and 5 bases for J; bases not matched to a gene: 22. CDR1 is MNHEY and CDR2 is SVGEGT in the germline V gene. The length of the CDR3 is 20 residues. CDR3 amino acids: CASSLWEVAGGLTGNNEQFF. The CDR3 DNA reads TGTGCCAGCAGCCTATGGGAGGTAGCGGGAGGCCTAACAGGGAACAATGAGCAGTTCTTC.

The chain couples TRBV7-3 to TRBJ1-2; no clear D gene. There are 13 residues in the CDR3. Between the trimmed V and J ends, which lost 5 bases and 6 bases, there was a span of 13 bases. CDR1 and CDR2 (germline): SGHTA, FQGTGA. DNA for the CDR3: TGTGCCAGCAGCCGCGCCCCTTGGGATGGCTACACCTTC. Translating gives CASSRAPWDGYTF.

This clonotype was counted ten times or more. This chain links TRBV7-2 with TRBJ1-2, with TRBD1 matching 9 bases. The CDR3 loop spans 15 amino acids. Germline loops: CDR1 SGHTA, CDR2 FQGNSA. Trimming took 4 bases from V and 2 from J; bases not matched to a gene: 5. CDR3 DNA: TGTGCCAGCAGCTCCGGGACAGGGCGGAACTATGGCTACACCTTC. This codes for CASSSGTGRNYGYTF.

Many counts were recorded for this clonotype. The chain couples TRBV15 to TRBJ2-2, with TRBD1 identical over 9 bases. The V gene's germline CDR1 is LNHNV and CDR2 YYDKDF (reference sequence). Unmatched junction bases numbered 6, after V lost 2 bases and J lost 5 bases. This CDR3 has 16 residues. DNA for the CDR3: TGTGCCACCAGCAGACAAGGACAGGGGAGGACCGGGGAGCTGTTTTTT. Amino acid sequence: CATSRQGQGRTGELFF.

J is TRBJ2-1 and V is TRBV14; 9 bases match TRBD1. This CDR3 comprises 15 residues. CDR1 SGHDN and CDR2 FVKESK come from the germline V gene. Germline trimming cut 4 bases from V and 6 bases from J; bases unmatched to any gene: 7. The DNA for the CDR3 is TGTGCCAGCAGCCGGAGGACAGGGGCCGGCAATGAGCAGTTCTTC. Amino acids: CASSRRTGAGNEQFF.

This clonotype was counted many times. CDR3 sequence: CASSPDLAGAQETQYF. DNA for the CDR3: TGCGCCAGCAGCCCGGATCTAGCGGGGGCACAAGAGACCCAGTACTTC. The chain carries TRBV4-3 and TRBJ2-5, with 10 bases aligning to TRBD2. From germline, CDR1 is LGHNA and CDR2 YSLEER. This CDR3 contains 16 residues. With 4 bases clipped from V and 2 bases from J, the junction kept 7 bases outside the gene matches.

Ten or more counts support this clonotype. This chain links TRBV2 with TRBJ2-7, with 8 positions matching TRBD2. CDR1 and CDR2 from the germline V gene are SNHLY and FYNNEI. The CDR3 loop spans 13 amino acids. V shed 6 bases, J shed 9 bases, and the junction held 10 bases outside the gene matches. Written as DNA, the CDR3 is TGTGCCAGCAGGGGCGGGAGGTCTAATGGGCAGTACTTC. Amino acid sequence: CASRGGRSNGQYF.

Points on this clonotype: Possible read error: a much larger clone is one base away. This chain links TRBV27 with TRBJ2-7; a weak D match, TRBD1 (5 bases). Looked up from germline, CDR1 is MNHEY and CDR2 is SMNVEV (reference sequence). This CDR3 region has 13 residues. CDR3 DNA sequence: TGTGCTACATACCGGCAGGGCGCCCACGAGCAGTACTTC. Residues: CATYRQGAHEQYF.

The table lists this clonotype with many counts. The J gene is TRBJ1-1, the V gene TRBV2; 7 bases match TRBD1. CDR1 is SNHLY and CDR2 is FYNNEI in the germline V gene. The CDR3 is 14 residues long. J gave up 3 bases and V 2 bases, and 3 bases lay outside the gene matches. CDR3 sequence reads: CASSEKRGHTEAFF. For the CDR3, the DNA is TGTGCCAGCAGTGAAAAGAGGGGGCACACTGAAGCTTTCTTT.

This clonotype was seen repeatedly, ten times or more. The genes are TRBV24-1 and TRBJ2-1; 14 bases line up with TRBD2. Germline V gene data show CDR1 as KGHDR and CDR2 as SFDVKD. The CDR3 extends over 15 amino acids. V was clipped by 6 bases and J by 8 bases; unmatched bases: 5. CDR3 region: CATSLGLAGDDEQFF. The CDR3 nucleotides are TGTGCCACCAGTCTGGGACTAGCGGGAGACGATGAGCAGTTCTTC.

This clonotype was counted only a few times. Written as DNA, the CDR3 is TGTGCCAGCAGCTTTACAGGTTGGAGGGAAGCTTTCTTT. Encoded protein: CASSFTGWREAFF. This chain uses TRBV11-1 with TRBJ1-1; maybe TRBD1 (5 bases). The CDR3 loop spans 13 amino acids. The germline gives CDR1 SGHAT, CDR2 FQDESV (reference sequence). Trimming removed 3 bases from V and 8 bases from J, with 13 bases in between.

This clonotype has a count of ten or more. This chain joins TRBV5-6 and TRBJ2-2, with D perhaps TRBD1 (6 bases). In germline, CDR1 is SGHDT, CDR2 YYEEEE. Trimming stripped 0 bases from V and 1 base from J, with 16 bases between. The CDR3 runs 18 residues. The CDR3 loop reads CASSLETGLRRNTGELFF. The CDR3 DNA reads TGTGCCAGCAGCTTGGAGACAGGACTTAGGCGGAACACCGGGGAGCTGTTTTTT.

The V gene is TRBV6-1, the J gene TRBJ2-1, with a tentative D call TRBD1 (7 bases). The V end was cut by 10 bases, the J end by 1 base, with 14 bases between. Germline V lookup: CDR1 MNHNS, CDR2 SASEGT. This CDR3 has 14 residues. The DNA of the CDR3 is TGTGCCATCCAGCCAGGGGGGTCCTACAATGAGCAGTTCTTC. It codes for CAIQPGGSYNEQFF.

The table lists this clonotype with many counts. The rearrangement uses TRBV7-6 and TRBJ2-7, with D hard to call. The CDR3 is 16 amino acids. The V gene's germline CDR1 is SGHVS and CDR2 FNYEAQ. V lost 2 bases and J 3 bases, leaving 17 bases between the germline ends. CDR3 sequence reads: CASSLNPDGLGYEQYF. The CDR3 DNA reads TGTGCCAGCAGCTTAAACCCCGACGGGCTTGGCTACGAGCAGTACTTC.

In its sample, this clonotype was seen many times. This chain connects TRBV3-1 to TRBJ1-5; D possibly corresponds to TRBD1 (5 bases). Trimming cost V 3 bases and J 7 bases, with 13 bases left between them. The CDR3 sequence is 14 residues long. Germline CDR1 and CDR2: LGHDT and YNNKEL (reference sequence). This chain's CDR3 is CASSQSIQGQPQHF. As DNA, the CDR3 is TGTGCCAGCAGCCAGTCAATCCAGGGACAGCCCCAGCATTTT.

A few counts support this clonotype. The chain uses TRBV19 and TRBJ1-5; a weak D match, TRBD1 (5 bases). Germline V gene data show CDR1 as LNHDA and CDR2 as SQIVND (reference sequence). This CDR3 has 15 residues. V lost 3 bases and J lost 4, with 13 bases in between. Here the CDR3 reads CASSIGGAINQPQHF. CDR3 coding DNA: TGTGCCAGTAGTATTGGAGGGGCAATTAATCAGCCCCAGCATTTT.

This clonotype was counted many times. The genes are TRBV5-1 and TRBJ1-2, with 7 bases fitting TRBD1. This CDR3 region has 13 residues. Germline V gene lookup returns CDR1 SGHRS and CDR2 YFSETQ. V lost 5 bases, J lost 2 bases, and 3 bases stayed unmatched. The CDR3 DNA sequence: TGCGCCAGCAGGAGGACAGGAAACTATGGCTACACCTTC. Protein sequence: CASRRTGNYGYTF.

The table lists this clonotype with many counts. The chain uses TRBV29-1 and TRBJ2-5; 8 bases match TRBD1. Germline CDR1 reads SQVTM; CDR2 reads ANQGSEA. This CDR3 is built from 12 residues. J gave up 1 base and V 5 bases, and 0 bases lay outside the gene matches. The CDR3: CSVTGGQETQYF. Here the CDR3 DNA reads TGCAGCGTTACAGGGGGCCAAGAGACCCAGTACTTC.

This chain uses TRBV20-1 with TRBJ2-7, with a possible D match to TRBD2 (6 bases). This CDR3 spans 13 amino acids. Germline-derived CDR1 and CDR2 are DFQATT and SNEGSKA (reference sequence). V was trimmed by 6 bases and J by 3 bases, leaving 15 bases between them. Here the CDR3 reads CSAKPGLLYEQYF. As DNA, the CDR3 is TGCAGTGCGAAACCGGGACTCCTCTACGAGCAGTACTTC.

The genes are TRBV7-2 and TRBJ2-7, with 7 bases that match TRBD2. There are 14 residues in the CDR3. With 1 base clipped from V and 3 bases from J, the junction kept 3 bases outside the gene matches. CDR1 and CDR2 from the germline V gene are SGHTA and FQGNSA. CDR3: CASSLGGGHYEQYF. Here the CDR3 DNA reads TGTGCCAGCAGCTTAGGGGGGGGTCACTACGAGCAGTACTTC.

This clonotype was seen many times. This rearrangement joins TRBV3-1 to TRBJ1-2; D gene uncertain. V shed 3 bases and J shed 1 base, with 3 bases lying between them. The CDR3 is made up of 12 amino acids. Germline V gene sequence: CDR1 LGHDT, CDR2 YNNKEL (reference sequence). Here the CDR3 DNA reads TGTGCCAGCAGCCAGGGTAACTATGGCTACACCTTC. Translating gives CASSQGNYGYTF.

This clonotype was seen at least ten times. The rearrangement uses TRBV6-5 and TRBJ2-1, with D perhaps TRBD2 (5 bases). The CDR3 has 15 residues. V lost 2 bases, J lost 5 bases, and 13 bases lay in between. Germline V gene data show CDR1 as MNHEY and CDR2 as SVGAGI. The CDR3 DNA reads TGTGCCAGCAGTTACGAACTAGTACCCCACAATGAGCAGTTCTTC. Its translation is CASSYELVPHNEQFF.

This clonotype appeared many times. The genes are TRBV9 and TRBJ1-1, with D tentatively TRBD1 (6 bases). The CDR3 totals 17 residues. Trimming cost V 3 bases and J 0 bases, with 18 bases left between them. Looked up from germline, CDR1 is SGDLS and CDR2 is YYNGEE. The CDR3 sequence is CASSGKQGVDMNTEAFF. CDR3 DNA: TGTGCCAGCAGCGGAAAACAGGGTGTAGACATGAACACTGAAGCTTTCTTT.